This TCR beta chain was obtained from a study of tumor-infiltrating lymphocytes in primary liver carcinoma. The overall study: Male and female patients aged 30 to 69 years made up the cohort.

The researchers obtained blood RNA from unsorted whole blood and also extracted germline DNA. In germline, CDR1 is MNHEY, CDR2 SVGEGT. V was clipped by 7 bases and J by 5 bases, with 21 bases between them. This CDR3 region has 16 residues. The authors made TCR beta cDNA from 500 ng total RNA with a constant-region primer. Library construction for TCR beta comprised three nested multiplex PCR rounds performed with slightly modified ARM-PCR. The opening two PCR rounds, ten to eleven cycles each, paired TRBV1-TRBV30 forward primers with a C-beta reverse primer. TCRdb processed the multiplex PCR reads anew with MiXCR; each CDR3 protein has one entry. The sample carries hundreds of thousands of distinct CDR3 sequences, roughly three fifths recorded once.

The clonotype was recovered from a woman in her thirties with primary liver carcinoma and hepatitis B virus infection. J is TRBJ1-5 and V is TRBV6-2 or TRBV6-3; D is possibly TRBD1 (5 bases). Sequenced sample: peripheral blood. This CDR3 reads CASTKTRDRDHQPQHF. CDR3 nucleotides: TGTGCCAGCACGAAAACCCGGGACCGGGACCATCAGCCCCAGCATTTT.